This TCR beta chain comes out of a study of identifying expanded T cells in peripheral blood. The CDR3 runs to 18 residues. The ends were cut back, 0 bases at V and 4 bases at J, with 22 bases in the middle. Germline-derived CDR1 and CDR2 are SGHNT and YYREEE (reference sequence). The data were produced by immunoSEQ multiplex PCR, yet TCRdb's version contains in-frame clones alone and is incomplete. This table has around 85,000 clones, roughly 91% appearing once. The receptor's source is a person aged 18-69 years in good health. The sequenced sample was blood. This chain connects TRBV5-4 to TRBJ2-5; perhaps TRBD1 as D (6 bases). CDR3 residues: CASSLGGSWGQRGETQYF. The CDR3 coding sequence is TGTGCCAGCAGCTTGGGAGGTTCGTGGGGGCAACGTGGAGAGACCCAGTACTTC.